The sequence of this TCR beta chain was determined in a study of CD8+ T cells in alopecia areata. Study observations and caveats: Especially in alopecia totalis/universalis, lesional scalp showed greater clonality than normal scalp did. Unlike in mice, where it was clearer, TCR sharing across patients was less clear, possibly HLA-related.

The authors extracted RNA and reverse transcribed it into cDNA as the sequencing template. The assay was immunoSEQ multiplex PCR, and TCRdb's table has in-frame clones only and misses some. The data show 90,000 to 120,000 clones, roughly 64% seen once. Sorting separated CD4+ and CD8+ T cells out of PBMCs. On this clone: Its antigen remains unknown.

The CDR3 is 15 residues long. Germline V CDR1 and CDR2: MNHEY, SMNVEV (reference sequence). The V end lost 1 base, the J end lost 2 bases, and 8 bases lay between the germline ends. The source of this sequence is a human donor in good health. The specimen was CD8+ T cells sorted from blood. V gene TRBV27 combines with J gene TRBJ2-2, with a possible D match to TRBD2 (6 bases). The CDR3 DNA sequence: TGTGCCAGCAGTTTATTGCGGGGAAACACCGGGGAGCTGTTTTTT. Protein sequence: CASSLLRGNTGELFF.